This is a list of T cell receptor beta chains from one sample in a study of cytomegalovirus exposure and HLA in healthy donors. The data were produced by immunoSEQ multiplex PCR, yet TCRdb's version contains in-frame clones alone and is incomplete. This table holds about 190,000 clones, 80% to 90% found once. The sample taken for sequencing was PBMCs. The receptors were gathered from a man aged 25-45 years in good health and CMV-seronegative. CDR3s include the opening cysteine and the closing phenylalanine or tryptophan. The order of the fields is clone size, J gene, V gene, CDR3 length, CDR3 protein. Clone size is given for some rows only: seen once, a few or many times, or a class if the clone is expanded.

once TRBJ1-1 TRBV6-5 13 CASSVQGATEAFF
NA TRBJ2-1 TRBV6-6 14 CASSRAGGENEQFF
NA TRBJ2-3 TRBV19 15 CASGQFSGSTDTQYF
NA TRBJ1-5 TRBV19 16 CASSILQGVPNQPQHF
NA TRBJ1-1 TRBV11-3 13 CASSLGQGTEAFF
NA TRBJ1-2 TRBV2 14 CASSLLTGSNGYTF
NA TRBJ1-6 TRBV7-9 15 CSSSLGGRDNSPLHF
NA TRBJ1-5 TRBV19 12 CASSIRWDTQHF
NA NA TRBV28 16 CASSLTSGGLTYEQYF
NA TRBJ1-5 TRBV18 15 CASSPGTDSNQPQHF
NA TRBJ1-1 TRBV29-1 13 CSVEDLLGGIAFF
NA TRBJ2-4 TRBV20-1 11 CGTSGENIQYF
NA TRBJ2-3 TRBV10-1 15 CASSKPGLSADTQYF
NA TRBJ2-1 TRBV7-2 14 CASSSPGLFDEQFF
NA TRBJ1-1 TRBV28 14 CASRRTGVNTEAFF
once TRBJ2-1 TRBV7-9 16 CASSLGGQDYYNEQFF
NA NA TRBV5-1 16 CASSLGSSGGKYEQYF
NA TRBJ1-1 TRBV6-5 12 CASSRGSTEAFF
NA TRBJ2-5 TRBV6-6 16 CASSYPTRPLAGGRYF
NA TRBJ2-2 TRBV29-1 15 CSVEEGRGLTGELFF
NA TRBJ2-2 TRBV6-1 15 CASRTREANTGELFF
NA TRBJ2-5 TRBV28 15 CASNPAPRQGETQYF
NA TRBJ1-4 TRBV6-5 15 CASSYPGQTNEKLFF
NA TRBJ2-2 TRBV11-2 18 CASSFPRWDRGWSGELFF
NA TRBJ2-5 TRBV7-9 14 CASSDSRGLETQYF
NA TRBJ1-1 TRBV18 13 CASSTRTGDEAFF
few TRBJ2-3 TRBV5-1 13 CASSLGGADTQYF
NA TRBJ2-3 TRBV2 14 CASTGPPTSDTQYF